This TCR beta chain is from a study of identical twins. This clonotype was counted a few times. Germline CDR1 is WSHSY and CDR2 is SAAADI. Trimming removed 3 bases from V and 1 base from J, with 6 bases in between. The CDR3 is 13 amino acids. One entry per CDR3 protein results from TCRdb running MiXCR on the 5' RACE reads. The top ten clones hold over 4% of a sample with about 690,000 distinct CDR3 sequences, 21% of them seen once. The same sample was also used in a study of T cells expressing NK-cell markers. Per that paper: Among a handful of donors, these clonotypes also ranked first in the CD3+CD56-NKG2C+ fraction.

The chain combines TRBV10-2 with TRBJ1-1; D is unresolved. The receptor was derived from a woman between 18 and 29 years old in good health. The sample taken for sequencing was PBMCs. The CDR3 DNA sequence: TGCGCCAGCAGTGATCGCGGGAACACTGAAGCTTTCTTT. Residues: CASSDRGNTEAFF.